Sequencing of this T cell receptor (beta chain) was carried out in a study of blood T cell repertoires in COVID-19. Data came from immunoSEQ multiplex PCR; TCRdb stores just in-frame clones and leaves some out. Of around 370,000 clones in the sample, about nine tenths were seen once. The CDR3 totals 15 residues. The V and J ends lost 4 bases and 4 bases respectively, with 17 bases between them. Germline loops: CDR1 SGHRS, CDR2 YFSETQ. Input material: peripheral blood. This TCR was sampled from a woman aged 45-59 years with COVID-19, enrolled during active disease. The V call is TRBV5-1, the J call TRBJ1-1; D ambiguous. For the CDR3, the DNA is TGCGCCAGCAGCCTCGACGGCGGGGTTACCACTGAAGCTTTCTTT. Its protein product is CASSLDGGVTTEAFF.